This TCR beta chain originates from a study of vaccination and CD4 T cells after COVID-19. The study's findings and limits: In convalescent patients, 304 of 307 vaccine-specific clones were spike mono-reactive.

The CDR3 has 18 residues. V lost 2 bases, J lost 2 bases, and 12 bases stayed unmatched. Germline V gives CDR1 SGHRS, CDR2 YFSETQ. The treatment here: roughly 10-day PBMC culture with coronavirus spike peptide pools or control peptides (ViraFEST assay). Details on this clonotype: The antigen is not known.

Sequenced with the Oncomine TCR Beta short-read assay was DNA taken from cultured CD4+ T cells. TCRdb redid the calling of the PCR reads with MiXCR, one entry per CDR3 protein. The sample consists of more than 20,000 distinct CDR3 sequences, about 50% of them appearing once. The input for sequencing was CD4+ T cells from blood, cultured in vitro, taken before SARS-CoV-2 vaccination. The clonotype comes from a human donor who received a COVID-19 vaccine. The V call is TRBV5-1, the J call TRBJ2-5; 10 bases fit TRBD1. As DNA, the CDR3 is TGCGCCAGCAGCTTCGCCGGGACAGGGGTGCGGACACAAGAGACCCAGTACTTC. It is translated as CASSFAGTGVRTQETQYF. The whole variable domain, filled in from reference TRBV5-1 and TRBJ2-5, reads KAGVTQTPRYLIKTRGQQVTLSCSPISGHRSVSWYQQTPGQGLQFLFEYFSETQRNKGNFPGRFSGRQFSNSRSEMNVSTLELGDSALYLCASSFAGTGVRTQETQYFGPGTRLLVL.